One sample yielded the 19 T cell receptor beta chains listed below, sequenced in a study of glioma-infiltrating T cells after dendritic cell vaccination. Profiled with immunoSEQ multiplex PCR; TCRdb holds only in-frame clones, not every one. The sample shows approximately 60,000 clones, roughly 86% of them seen only once. Time point denoted: after dendritic cell vaccination, including at tumor progression/relapse. The sample consisted of blood, taken after dendritic cell vaccination. All receptors derive from a human donor with glioblastoma.

The chain couples TRBV5-6 to TRBJ1-2, with D perhaps TRBD1 (5 bases). CDR3 length: 15 residues. The V end lost 5 bases, the J end lost 2 bases, and 16 bases lay between the germline ends. CDR1 and CDR2 (germline): SGHDT, YYEEEE. The DNA for the CDR3 is TGTGCCAGCAGGAGGGGAGGGGAGGAAAACTATGGCTACACCTTC. Protein: CASRRGGEENYGYTF.

V and J are TRBV9 and TRBJ2-5; D call uncertain. V lost 0 bases to trimming and J lost 7 bases, with 16 bases between them. This CDR3 spans 15 amino acids. Germline CDR1 and CDR2: SGDLS and YYNGEE. The CDR3 loop is CASSVVVGEDGTQYF. The CDR3 nucleotides are TGTGCCAGCAGCGTAGTGGTTGGAGAGGATGGGACCCAGTACTTC.

This chain connects TRBV5-1 to TRBJ2-1; tentatively, D is TRBD1 (6 bases). The CDR3 contains 13 residues. Germline loops: CDR1 SGHRS, CDR2 YFSETQ. With 1 base removed from V and 7 bases from J, the gap between germline ends came to 9 bases. DNA of the CDR3: TGCGCCAGCAGCTTGTACAGGGAAAATGAGCAGTTCTTC. Translation gives CASSLYRENEQFF.

The J gene is TRBJ2-6, the V gene TRBV7-2; no clear D gene. The CDR3 covers 14 residues. CDR1 and CDR2 (germline): SGHTA, FQGNSA. V lost 4 bases and J lost 0, with 4 bases in between. CDR3 DNA: TGTGCCAGCAGCTACAACTCTGGGGCCAACGTCCTGACTTTC. Its protein is CASSYNSGANVLTF.

The V call is TRBV5-1, the J call TRBJ2-7; a possible D gene is TRBD1 (5 bases). CDR1 and CDR2 from the germline V gene are SGHRS and YFSETQ. V lost 1 base and J 3 bases, leaving 8 bases between the germline ends. CDR3 size: 13 residues. The CDR3 sequence: CASSLTGIYEQYF. DNA for the CDR3: TGCGCCAGCAGCTTGACAGGAATCTACGAGCAGTACTTC.

The V and J genes are TRBV7-9 and TRBJ2-5; tentatively, D is TRBD1 (6 bases). This CDR3 region has 14 residues. Trimming took 4 bases from V and 5 from J, leaving 14 bases between them. Per germline, CDR1 SEHNR and CDR2 FQNEAQ (reference sequence). The CDR3 bases are TGTGCCAGCAGCTCGCAATCAGGGGTGGAGACCCAGTACTTC. Translating it yields CASSSQSGVETQYF.

The J gene is TRBJ2-1, the V gene TRBV27; 7 bases agree with TRBD2. There are 14 residues in the CDR3. With 6 bases clipped from V and 3 bases from J, the junction kept 5 bases outside the gene matches. Germline values: CDR1 MNHEY, CDR2 SMNVEV (reference sequence). The CDR3 region is CASSPASGYNEQFF. The CDR3 DNA follows: TGTGCCAGCAGCCCCGCTAGCGGCTACAATGAGCAGTTCTTC.

This clone appeared a few times. The chain has TRBV25-1 and TRBJ2-3; 11 nucleotides line up with TRBD1. The CDR3 is 17 amino acids. The V gene end was trimmed by 2 bases and the J gene end by 5 bases; junction bases not matched to a gene: 9. The germline gives CDR1 MGHDK, CDR2 SYGVNS. CDR3 nucleotides: TGTGCCAGCAGTGAAAGGTTCGGTGGGACAGGGGGAGATACGCAGTATTTT. Its translation is CASSERFGGTGGDTQYF.

The J gene is TRBJ2-3, the V gene TRBV5-1, with 7 bases identical to TRBD1. V was pared by 5 bases and J by 2 bases, with 8 bases of the junction left unmatched. Germline V gene lookup returns CDR1 SGHRS and CDR2 YFSETQ. The CDR3 covers 15 residues. The CDR3 nucleotides read TGCGCCAGCAGGGAACAGGGGATCCTCACAGATACGCAGTATTTT. Its protein is CASREQGILTDTQYF.

The chain has TRBV7-9 and TRBJ1-1; TRBD1 is a possible D gene (6 bases). Looked up from germline, CDR1 is SEHNR and CDR2 is FQNEAQ (reference sequence). The CDR3 length is 13 residues. V lost 6 bases, J lost 4 bases, and 12 bases lay in between. The CDR3 nucleotides are TGTGCCAGCAGGCCGACAGGTGGCACTGAAGCTTTCTTT. This sequence encodes CASRPTGGTEAFF.

This clone was counted once. This sequence joins TRBV11-2 and TRBJ2-3; 8 nucleotides align to TRBD2. The CDR3 is 17 amino acids. V gave up 1 base and J gave up 2 bases; unmatched junction bases: 8. Looked up from germline, CDR1 is SGHAT and CDR2 is FQNNGV. CDR3 residues: CASSLGTSGWVTDTQYF. Here the CDR3 DNA reads TGTGCCAGCAGCTTAGGCACTAGCGGCTGGGTCACAGATACGCAGTATTTT.

CDR3 sequence: CASLTGMNTEAFF. The CDR3 coding sequence is TGTGCCAGCCTGACAGGGATGAACACTGAAGCTTTCTTT. The genes are TRBV2 and TRBJ1-1, with TRBD1 matching over 7 bases. CDR1 SNHLY and CDR2 FYNNEI come from the germline V gene. This CDR3 has 13 residues. V gave up 8 bases and J gave up 0 bases; unmatched junction bases: 3.

The chain recombines TRBV7-2 with TRBJ2-7; a possible D gene is TRBD1 (6 bases). CDR1 is SGHTA, CDR2 FQGNSA, per germline. Trimming shortened V by 5 bases and J by 6 bases, and 14 bases separated the two germline ends. CDR3 length: 13 amino acids. The CDR3 here is CASSPPQGREQYF. The CDR3 DNA sequence: TGTGCCAGCAGCCCGCCGCAGGGGCGCGAGCAGTACTTC. Full variable domain (rest looked up from reference TRBV7-2 and TRBJ2-7): GAGVSQSPSNKVTEKGKDVELRCDPISGHTALYWYRQSLGQGLEFLIYFQGNSAPDKSGLPSDRFSAERTGGSVSTLTIQRTQQEDSAVYLCASSPPQGREQYFGPGTRLTVT.

This clone came up a few times. This chain links TRBV11-3 with TRBJ2-7; 7 bases are a match to TRBD2. CDR1 is SGHNT and CDR2 is YENEEA in the germline V gene. The CDR3 has 16 residues. V trimming: 5 bases; J trimming: 4 bases; junction bases outside the gene matches: 14. The CDR3 sequence: CASSPGGLNGGYEQYF. CDR3 DNA sequence: TGTGCCAGCAGCCCGGGGGGACTGAATGGAGGATACGAGCAGTACTTC.

Turning to this clone: The sample contains more than one DNA sequence encoding this CDR3. The chain joins TRBV30 to TRBJ2-1; D gene uncertain. This CDR3 has 12 residues. Trimming stripped 5 bases from V and 0 bases from J, with 5 bases between. Germline CDR1 reads GTSNPN; CDR2 reads SVGIG (reference sequence). DNA for the CDR3: TGTGCCTGGTCTTTCTCCTACAATGAGCAGTTCTTC. It is translated as CAWSFSYNEQFF.

The V and J genes are TRBV5-4 and TRBJ2-7; weak D call: TRBD2 (7 bases). CDR3 length: 15 residues. Germline V gives CDR1 SGHNT, CDR2 YYREEE (reference sequence). Trimming left V 0 bases short and J 6 bases short, with 16 bases between. CDR3 nucleotide sequence: TGTGCCAGCAGCTTGGCAAATGGGGGGGGCGGCGAGCAGTACTTC. Residues: CASSLANGGGGEQYF.

This clone was observed a few times. The chain recombines TRBV29-1 with TRBJ1-3; 7 bases match TRBD1. Looked up from germline, CDR1 is SQVTM and CDR2 is ANQGSEA. With V trimmed by 3 bases and J by 11 bases, 10 bases remained unmatched. CDR3 length equals 13 residues. CDR3 sequence (DNA): TGCAGCGTTGAGCGACAGGGCACCACGGCCATATATTTT. Its protein is CSVERQGTTAIYF.

This rearrangement joins TRBV4-3 to TRBJ1-4; D remains unclear. Germline V lookup: CDR1 LGHNA, CDR2 YSLEER. There are 13 residues in the CDR3. V dropped 1 base and J dropped 5 bases, with 5 bases sitting between them. CDR3 sequence reads: CASSQVRNEKLFF. The CDR3 DNA reads TGCGCCAGCAGCCAAGTACGGAATGAAAAACTGTTTTTT.

J is TRBJ2-7 and V is TRBV5-4; 12 nucleotides match TRBD2. CDR1 SGHNT and CDR2 YYREEE come from the germline V gene (reference sequence). Germline trimming cut 4 bases from V and 4 bases from J; bases unmatched to any gene: 6. The CDR3 runs to 15 residues. The CDR3 region has the DNA TGTGCCAGCAGCCAAGGACTAGCGGGATTGTACGAGCAGTACTTC. Its protein product is CASSQGLAGLYEQYF. The full variable domain, in which reference TRBV5-4 and TRBJ2-7 provide the parts outside the CDR3, is ETGVTQSPTHLIKTRGQQVTLRCSSQSGHNTVSWYQQALGQGPQFIFQYYREEENGRGNFPPRFSGLQFPNYSSELNVNALELDDSALYLCASSQGLAGLYEQYFGPGTRLTVT.